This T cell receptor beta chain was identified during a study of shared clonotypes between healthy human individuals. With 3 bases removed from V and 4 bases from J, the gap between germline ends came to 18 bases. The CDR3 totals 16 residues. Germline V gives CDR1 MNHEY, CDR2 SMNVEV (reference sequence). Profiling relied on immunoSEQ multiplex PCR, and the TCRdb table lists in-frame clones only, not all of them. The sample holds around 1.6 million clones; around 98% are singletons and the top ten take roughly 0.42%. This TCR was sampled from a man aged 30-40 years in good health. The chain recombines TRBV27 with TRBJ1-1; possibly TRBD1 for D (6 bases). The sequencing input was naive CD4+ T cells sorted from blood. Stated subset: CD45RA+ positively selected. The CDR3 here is CASSLDTGLSSTEAFF. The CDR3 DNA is TGTGCCAGCAGTTTGGATACAGGGCTGAGTAGCACTGAAGCTTTCTTT.